These 15 T cell receptor beta chains were all obtained from the same sample, sequenced in a study of blood T cell repertoires in COVID-19. Method: immunoSEQ multiplex PCR; TCRdb's copy keeps in-frame clones and lacks some. The data hold over 110,000 clones, with almost 85% observed a single time. Sequenced material: PBMCs or T cells enriched from blood (not recorded which). The receptors stem from a man aged 40-55 years with acute COVID-19.

The chain joins TRBV4-1 to TRBJ1-3; D gene unclear. V was trimmed by 4 bases and J by 0 bases, leaving 13 bases between them. The CDR3 consists of 16 residues. Per the germline V gene, CDR1 is MGHRA and CDR2 is YSYEKL. This CDR3 reads CASSLSSGPSGNTIYF. The CDR3, as DNA: TGCGCCAGCAGCCTCTCCTCAGGTCCCTCTGGAAACACCATATATTTT.

This clone has more than one count but fewer than ten. The chain couples TRBV5-1 to TRBJ2-2; D unresolved. The V end lost 5 bases, the J end lost 1 base, and 9 bases lay between the germline ends. The CDR3 has 14 amino acids. Per germline, CDR1 SGHRS and CDR2 YFSETQ. Written as DNA, the CDR3 is TGCGCCAGCAGACCCCAGGAGAACACCGGGGAGCTGTTTTTT. Protein: CASRPQENTGELFF.

This clone has just a few counts. V and J are TRBV6-1 and TRBJ1-1, with 10 bases aligning to TRBD1. With 3 bases clipped from V and 4 bases from J, the junction kept 11 bases outside the gene matches. This CDR3 has 17 residues. The germline V gene encodes CDR1 MNHNS and CDR2 SASEGT. The CDR3 reads CASSEGQGFSWATEAFF. Written as DNA, the CDR3 is TGTGCCAGCAGTGAGGGACAGGGGTTTTCTTGGGCCACTGAAGCTTTCTTT.

V gene TRBV3-1 (or the pseudogene TRBV3-2) combines with J gene TRBJ1-2; no clear D. CDR3 length: 14 amino acids. The germline CDR1 and CDR2 sequences are LGHDT and YNNKEL (reference sequence). The V gene lost 1 base and the J gene lost 2 bases, with 8 bases spanning the gap. CDR3 loop: CASSQVTGNYGYTF. CDR3 in DNA: TGTGCCAGCAGCCAAGTGACCGGGAACTATGGCTACACCTTC.

V is TRBV7-2 and J is TRBJ1-4; 7 bases map to TRBD1. The CDR3 spans 14 residues. The J segment lost 8 bases and the V segment lost 5 bases, leaving 8 bases of the junction unmatched. The germline V gene encodes CDR1 SGHTA and CDR2 FQGNSA. CDR3 sequence: CASSMQGESEKLFF. Here the CDR3 DNA reads TGTGCCAGCAGCATGCAGGGGGAATCCGAAAAACTGTTTTTT.

The chain carries TRBV5-4 and TRBJ1-2; the D gene is possibly TRBD1 (5 bases). Germline CDR1 SGHNT, CDR2 YYREEE (reference sequence). The CDR3 sequence is 11 residues long. Trimming shortened V by 3 bases and J by 5 bases, and 5 bases separated the two germline ends. In DNA, the CDR3 is TGTGCCAGCAGCTCAGGGTATGGCTACACCTTC. This encodes CASSSGYGYTF.

The chain carries TRBV7-2 and TRBJ2-1, with a possible D match to TRBD2 (6 bases). Per germline, CDR1 SGHTA and CDR2 FQGNSA. V lost 6 bases and J lost 11, with 17 bases in between. There are 13 residues in the CDR3. The CDR3 nucleotides are TGTGCCAGCAGTTCATCCCCGGGGAGGCAGCAGTTCTTC. This gives the protein CASSSSPGRQQFF.

The rearrangement uses TRBV29-1 and TRBJ2-3; a possible D gene is TRBD1 (5 bases). The germline V gene encodes CDR1 SQVTM and CDR2 ANQGSEA. Deletions cut 3 bases from V and 6 bases from J, with 7 bases between. CDR3 length equals 11 residues. The CDR3 sequence: CSVDRVDTQYF. The CDR3 DNA reads TGCAGCGTTGACAGGGTGGATACGCAGTATTTT.

This chain uses TRBV6-5 with TRBJ1-5; 8 bases agree with TRBD1. This CDR3 region has 14 residues. Per the germline V gene, CDR1 is MNHEY and CDR2 is SVGAGI. Trimming cost V 6 bases and J 3 bases; bases outside gene matches: 4. The CDR3 region is CASRPGGNNQPQHF. Here the CDR3 DNA reads TGTGCCAGCAGGCCAGGGGGCAACAATCAGCCCCAGCATTTT.

This clone was counted only a few times. The chain combines TRBV12-3 or TRBV12-4 with TRBJ2-7, with D tentatively TRBD1 (6 bases). V lost 5 bases and J lost 6, with 14 bases in between. The CDR3 totals 13 residues. In DNA, the CDR3 is TGTGCCAGCAGTGTAACAGGGTTCCGCGAGCAGTACTTC. This gives the protein CASSVTGFREQYF.

The rearrangement uses TRBV12-3 or TRBV12-4 and TRBJ2-2; D unclear. The V end was cut by 3 bases, the J end by 7 bases, with 9 bases between. The CDR3 has 13 amino acids. The CDR3 here is CASSFASGGELFF. Here the CDR3 DNA reads TGTGCCAGCAGTTTCGCCTCAGGCGGGGAGCTGTTTTTT.

The V call is TRBV27, the J call TRBJ2-1; no definite D call. The germline gives CDR1 MNHEY, CDR2 SMNVEV (reference sequence). The CDR3 has 13 residues. With 2 bases removed from V and 7 bases from J, the gap between germline ends came to 9 bases. CDR3 region: CASSLGPLNEQFF. In DNA, the CDR3 is TGTGCCAGCAGTTTAGGGCCCCTGAATGAGCAGTTCTTC.

This clone was found many times. This chain joins TRBV4-1 and TRBJ2-1; maybe TRBD1 (6 bases). Trimming stripped 0 bases from V and 13 bases from J, with 13 bases between. CDR3 length equals 13 residues. Germline-derived CDR1 and CDR2 are MGHRA and YSYEKL. CDR3 region: CASSQDNRGRQFF. The DNA for the CDR3 is TGCGCCAGCAGCCAAGATAATAGGGGGAGACAGTTCTTC.

The rearrangement uses TRBV30 and TRBJ1-2; 8 bases line up with TRBD1. The CDR3 sequence is 16 residues long. The germline gives CDR1 GTSNPN, CDR2 SVGIG (reference sequence). V lost 0 bases, J lost 8 bases, and 14 bases stayed unmatched. CDR3 in DNA: TGTGCCTGGAGTGTAACCCGACCGACAGGGGTATCCGGCTACACCTTC. This codes for CAWSVTRPTGVSGYTF.

J is TRBJ1-1 and V is TRBV6-5; no clear D. Germline V CDR1 and CDR2: MNHEY, SVGAGI. CDR3 length: 12 residues. Trimming shortened V by 4 bases and J by 7 bases, and 10 bases separated the two germline ends. CDR3 DNA sequence: TGTGCCAGCAGTTCCTCCCTCCGTGAAGCTTTCTTT. It translates to CASSSSLREAFF.